A selection of T cell receptor beta chains follows, all from one sample in a study of OX40 agonist ivuxolimab in advanced cancers. Sequencing was performed with immunoSEQ multiplex PCR; in TCRdb, only in-frame clones are kept and a portion is missing. Altogether some 50,000 clones are present, roughly 80% being singletons, with the ten largest covering less than 4%. The starting material was CD4+ or CD8+ T cells sorted from blood, obtained in a trial of the OX40 agonist ivuxolimab. Source of these receptors: an adult with an advanced solid tumor such as melanoma, head and neck, liver or kidney cancer. Both conserved end residues are part of each CDR3. Each record gives: CDR3 length, V gene, D gene, CDR3 protein. The D gene is left open where the match is weak.

len: 15; v_gene: TRBV7-6; d_gene: TRBD2; CDR3aa: CASSSSSGDTDTQYF
len: 16; v_gene: TRBV27; d_gene: TRBD2; CDR3aa: CASSLSWGLGVDTQYF
len: 15; v_gene: TRBV4-2; d_gene: TRBD1; CDR3aa: CASSHPGQGNEKLFF
len: 11; v_gene: TRBV20-1; d_gene: .; CDR3aa: CSVDPHNEQFF
len: 13; v_gene: TRBV30; d_gene: .; CDR3aa: CASGVSYQETQYF
len: 15; v_gene: TRBV5-8; d_gene: TRBD1; CDR3aa: CASSSGQGNYNEQFF
len: 16; v_gene: TRBV18; d_gene: TRBD2; CDR3aa: CASSPRLAGGKYEQYF
len: 13; v_gene: TRBV18; d_gene: .; CDR3aa: CASSPDSLYGYTF
len: 13; v_gene: TRBV28; d_gene: TRBD1; CDR3aa: CASSKTGVYGYTF
len: 15; v_gene: TRBV5-1; d_gene: .; CDR3aa: CASSLGAQRNSPLHF